This passage covers 27 T cell receptor beta chains from one sample sequenced in a study of CD8 T cells in ankylosing spondylitis. TCRdb independently ran MiXCR on the 5' RACE reads; one entry per CDR3 protein. The data contain about 150,000 distinct CDR3 sequences, 30% to 35% of them singletons. The sequenced sample was synovial fluid, either unsorted or a sorted T cell fraction (not recorded which). These receptors were obtained from a male donor with ankylosing spondylitis.

At least ten counts were recorded for this clonotype. V gene TRBV11-1 combines with J gene TRBJ2-7, with 8 bases matching TRBD1. Germline-derived CDR1 and CDR2 are SGHAT and FQDESV (reference sequence). The junction had 7 bases not matched to a gene; V was cut back by 0 bases and J by 3 bases. The CDR3 loop spans 16 amino acids. This CDR3 is CASSLAPGQASYEQYF. CDR3 sequence (DNA): TGTGCCAGCAGCTTAGCGCCGGGACAGGCAAGCTACGAGCAGTACTTC.

V usage is TRBV6-1 and J usage is TRBJ2-3; TRBD2 agrees at 13 bases. The CDR3 contains 17 residues. Germline CDR1 reads MNHNS; CDR2 reads SASEGT. Trimming took 6 bases from V and 7 from J; bases not matched to a gene: 13. The CDR3 reads CASSLELTSGRRNTQYF. In nucleotides, the CDR3 is TGTGCCAGCAGCCTCGAATTGACTAGCGGGAGGAGAAATACGCAGTATTTT.

The rearrangement uses TRBV10-3 and TRBJ2-3; D uncertain. Germline CDR1 reads ENHRY; CDR2 reads SYGVKD. This CDR3 is 14 amino acids long. V was shortened by 0 bases and J by 2 bases, with 6 bases between the two germline ends. CDR3 protein: CAISESSVTDTQYF. The CDR3 DNA is TGTGCCATCAGTGAGTCTTCGGTCACAGATACGCAGTATTTT.

The chain recombines TRBV5-1 with TRBJ2-3; D remains unclear. Trimming pared 2 bases from V and 6 bases from J, leaving 13 bases between. Looked up from germline, CDR1 is SGHRS and CDR2 is YFSETQ. The CDR3 sequence is 14 residues long. The CDR3 region is CASSFTRARDTQYF. The DNA of the CDR3 is TGCGCCAGCAGCTTTACAAGGGCGAGGGATACGCAGTATTTT.

This clonotype was detected only a few times. The V and J genes are TRBV20-1 and TRBJ2-1, with D unclear. Germline lookup yields CDR1 DFQATT and CDR2 SNEGSKA (reference sequence). Trimming stripped 3 bases from V and 4 bases from J, with 13 bases between. The CDR3 sequence is 14 residues long. This CDR3 is CSASISQIYNEQFF. Written as DNA, the CDR3 is TGCAGTGCTAGTATATCCCAGATTTACAATGAGCAGTTCTTC.

This clonotype was picked up a small number of times. V and J are TRBV5-6 and TRBJ1-4, with TRBD1 matching over 11 bases. Germline V gene lookup returns CDR1 SGHDT and CDR2 YYEEEE. J gave up 7 bases and V 4 bases, and 12 bases lay outside the gene matches. The CDR3 has 17 residues. The DNA for the CDR3 is TGTGCCAGCAGCCCCGGGACAGGGGGGATTCCGGCTGAAAAACTGTTTTTT. Protein sequence: CASSPGTGGIPAEKLFF.

This clonotype has only one observation. The chain carries TRBV7-3 and TRBJ2-6; no definite D call. Trimming stripped 6 bases from V and 0 bases from J, with 12 bases between. Germline-derived CDR1 and CDR2 are SGHTA and FQGTGA. The length of the CDR3 is 16 residues. CDR3 sequence: CASSLDTTSGANVLTF. Here the CDR3 DNA reads TGTGCCAGCAGTTTAGACACTACCTCTGGGGCCAACGTCCTGACTTTC.

The rearrangement links TRBV27 to TRBJ1-1; TRBD1 matches at 7 bases. CDR1 MNHEY and CDR2 SMNVEV come from the germline V gene (reference sequence). Germline trimming cut 6 bases from V and 8 bases from J; bases unmatched to any gene: 18. The CDR3 is 16 residues long. The CDR3, as DNA: TGTGCCAGCAGGCTATCGACAGGGAATAGATCGCCCGAAGCTTTCTTT. This codes for CASRLSTGNRSPEAFF.

This clonotype occurred a few times. The CDR3 region has the DNA TGCGCCAGCAGACCGGTGGACGATGAGCAGTTCTTC. Residues: CASRPVDDEQFF. The chain is built from TRBV5-1 and TRBJ2-1; D not resolved. V was pared by 5 bases and J by 8 bases, with 11 bases between. Germline values: CDR1 SGHRS, CDR2 YFSETQ. This CDR3 is 12 amino acids long.

This chain connects TRBV6-5 to TRBJ2-2; TRBD1 is a possible D gene (6 bases). The CDR3 has 16 amino acids. Looked up from germline, CDR1 is MNHEY and CDR2 is SVGAGI. Trimming stripped 1 base from V and 0 bases from J, with 9 bases between. CDR3 DNA: TGTGCCAGCAGTTACTTGGGACATCCGAACACCGGGGAGCTGTTTTTT. Translating gives CASSYLGHPNTGELFF.

This clonotype has a handful of counts. J is TRBJ2-5 and V is TRBV5-1, with 9 bases that match TRBD1. Looked up from germline, CDR1 is SGHRS and CDR2 is YFSETQ. V trimming: 2 bases; J trimming: 2 bases; junction bases outside the gene matches: 4. This CDR3 has 15 residues. CDR3 nucleotides: TGCGCCAGCAGCTTCCAGACAGGGGGTCAAGAGACCCAGTACTTC. Translating gives CASSFQTGGQETQYF.

The V gene is TRBV20-1, the J gene TRBJ2-3; no definite D call. Judging by the DNA end, TRBJ1-5 fits better; the J call may be wrong. This CDR3 has 15 residues. CDR1 is DFQATT, CDR2 SNEGSKA, per germline (reference sequence). Here the CDR3 reads CSARWRASSTDTQHF. CDR3 DNA sequence: TGCAGTGCTAGGTGGCGGGCCTCTAGCACAGATACGCAGCATTTT.

The chain uses TRBV20-1 and TRBJ1-2, with 9 positions matching TRBD1. V gave up 0 bases and J gave up 11 bases; unmatched junction bases: 10. There are 14 residues in the CDR3. The germline CDR1 and CDR2 sequences are DFQATT and SNEGSKA (reference sequence). The chain's CDR3 is CSARDQLTGGKYTF. CDR3 coding DNA: TGCAGTGCTAGAGACCAGCTGACAGGGGGGAAGTACACCTTC.

V is TRBV6-5 and J is TRBJ2-2; TRBD2 matches at 11 bases. J gave up 8 bases and V 8 bases, and 10 bases lay outside the gene matches. Germline CDR1 is MNHEY and CDR2 is SVGAGI. This CDR3 has 15 amino acids. The CDR3 sequence: CASQYRTSGSGELFF. The CDR3 nucleotides read TGTGCCAGCCAGTACCGAACTAGCGGGAGTGGGGAGCTGTTTTTT.

The J gene is TRBJ2-2, the V gene TRBV7-8; either TRBD1 or TRBD2 may fit D (5 bases each). This CDR3 has 13 residues. Trimming shortened V by 3 bases and J by 10 bases, and 12 bases separated the two germline ends. The V gene's germline CDR1 is SGHVS and CDR2 FQNEAQ. The CDR3 sequence is CASSFDRDLELFF. In DNA form, the CDR3 reads TGTGCCAGCAGCTTCGACCGGGACCTGGAGCTGTTTTTT.

A few counts support this clonotype. The chain joins TRBV10-2 to TRBJ2-3; D is unclear. V shed 7 bases and J shed 4 bases, with 12 bases lying between them. The CDR3 contains 13 residues. CDR1 WSHSY and CDR2 SAAADI come from the germline V gene. The CDR3, as DNA: TGCGCCAGCAAACAGCCCTCTTCAGATACGCAGTATTTT. Translation: CASKQPSSDTQYF.

This clonotype was seen only a few times. J is TRBJ2-1 and V is TRBV18; D not certain. CDR1 is KGHSH, CDR2 LQKENI, per germline. This CDR3 contains 12 residues. Trimming removed 2 bases at V and 9 bases at J, with 8 bases between. CDR3 sequence: CASSPRETEQFF. CDR3 DNA sequence: TGTGCCAGCTCACCAAGGGAAACTGAGCAGTTCTTC.

This clonotype was detected only a few times. CDR3 loop: CASSVVADTQYF. As DNA, the CDR3 is TGTGCCAGCAGCGTGGTCGCAGATACGCAGTATTTT. J is TRBJ2-3 and V is TRBV7-2; D ambiguous. V was clipped by 5 bases and J by 4 bases, with 7 bases between them. The CDR3 covers 12 residues. CDR1 and CDR2 (germline): SGHTA, FQGNSA.

This clonotype was detected only a few times. The CDR3 is CASSFSPKTTDFGSPLHF. DNA of the CDR3: TGTGCCAGCAGCTTTTCACCCAAAACCACTGATTTCGGATCACCCCTCCACTTT. The chain is built from TRBV11-2 and TRBJ1-6, with unresolved D. The CDR3 is 18 amino acids. V was cut by 3 bases and J by 10 bases, with 25 bases left in between. Germline V gene sequence: CDR1 SGHAT, CDR2 FQNNGV.

This chain connects TRBV14 to TRBJ1-2, with TRBD1 matching over 7 bases. Germline V gene data show CDR1 as SGHDN and CDR2 as FVKESK. After removal of 6 bases from V and 8 bases from J, the junction contained 9 bases not matched to a gene. The CDR3 spans 13 residues. Here the CDR3 reads CASSQTQGYGYTF. The CDR3 DNA is TGTGCCAGCAGTCAAACACAGGGGTACGGCTACACCTTC. The full variable domain, with the rest looked up from reference TRBV14 and TRBJ1-2, is EAGVTQFPSHSVIEKGQTVTLRCDPISGHDNLYWYRRVMGKEIKFLLHFVKESKQDESGMPNNRFLAERTGGTYSTLKVQPAELEDSGVYFCASSQTQGYGYTFGSGTRLTVV.

In this sample, this clonotype turned up a few times. The genes are TRBV12-5 and TRBJ2-7; D is undetermined. The V gene lost 1 base and the J gene lost 1 base, with 2 bases spanning the gap. This CDR3 is 12 amino acids long. From germline, CDR1 is LGHNT and CDR2 FRNRAP. This CDR3 reads CASGLESYEQYF. The CDR3 nucleotides read TGTGCTAGTGGTTTGGAGTCCTACGAGCAGTACTTC. Combining the CDR3 with reference TRBV12-5 and TRBJ2-7 gives the whole variable domain DARVTQTPRHKVTEMGQEVTMRCQPILGHNTVFWYRQTMMQGLELLAYFRNRAPLDDSGMPKDRFSAEMPDATLATLKIQPSEPRDSAVYFCASGLESYEQYFGPGTRLTVT.

This sequence joins TRBV5-1 and TRBJ2-7; TRBD2 matches at 9 bases. The length of the CDR3 is 15 residues. V lost 2 bases to trimming and J lost 2 bases; unmatched junction nucleotides: 5. Germline V gives CDR1 SGHRS, CDR2 YFSETQ. This chain's CDR3 is CASSFLAGPTYEQYF. The CDR3 DNA sequence: TGCGCCAGCAGCTTCCTAGCGGGGCCCACCTACGAGCAGTACTTC.

This sequence joins TRBV29-1 and TRBJ2-1; 7 bases map to TRBD2. CDR3 length: 15 amino acids. With 7 bases clipped from V and 0 bases from J, the junction kept 9 bases outside the gene matches. Germline values: CDR1 SQVTM, CDR2 ANQGSEA. The CDR3 DNA sequence: TGCAGCGGGGAGGCGGGGGACCGCTCCTACAATGAGCAGTTCTTC. Encoded protein: CSGEAGDRSYNEQFF.

The chain has TRBV6-2 or TRBV6-3 and TRBJ2-2, with 12 bases fitting TRBD2. J lost 3 bases, V lost 10 bases, and 15 bases had no gene match. The CDR3 is made up of 18 amino acids. Germline CDR1 is MNHEY and CDR2 is SVGEGT. The CDR3 region has the DNA TGTGCCACCGCTAGCGGGAGGGCCTCCAGATCGGACACCGGGGAGCTGTTTTTT. Protein: CATASGRASRSDTGELFF.

CDR3 DNA sequence: TGTGCCAGCAGCCACACCGCGAACACTGAAGCTTTCTTT. This codes for CASSHTANTEAFF. V and J are TRBV3-1 and TRBJ1-1; no clear D gene. Germline V gene sequence: CDR1 LGHDT, CDR2 YNNKEL (reference sequence). The CDR3 runs to 13 residues. The V end lost 3 bases, the J end lost 1 base, and 6 bases lay between the germline ends.

The chain combines TRBV12-3 or TRBV12-4 with TRBJ2-4; the D gene could be TRBD1 or TRBD2 (5 bases each). This CDR3 is 16 amino acids long. Trimming removed 6 bases from V and 3 bases from J, with 18 bases in between. The CDR3 loop reads CASSQLGVEDKNIQYF. The CDR3 nucleotides read TGTGCCAGCAGCCAGCTGGGGGTTGAGGACAAAAACATTCAGTACTTC.

The rearrangement links TRBV5-1 to TRBJ2-3, with D unclear. The germline V gene encodes CDR1 SGHRS and CDR2 YFSETQ. Trimming stripped 0 bases from V and 2 bases from J, with 13 bases between. There are 16 residues in the CDR3. The CDR3 region has the DNA TGCGCCAGCAGCTTGGTAGTCCGATCCAACACAGATACGCAGTATTTT. Protein: CASSLVVRSNTDTQYF. The full variable domain, in which reference TRBV5-1 and TRBJ2-3 provide the parts outside the CDR3, is KAGVTQTPRYLIKTRGQQVTLSCSPISGHRSVSWYQQTPGQGLQFLFEYFSETQRNKGNFPGRFSGRQFSNSRSEMNVSTLELGDSALYLCASSLVVRSNTDTQYFGPGTRLTVL.